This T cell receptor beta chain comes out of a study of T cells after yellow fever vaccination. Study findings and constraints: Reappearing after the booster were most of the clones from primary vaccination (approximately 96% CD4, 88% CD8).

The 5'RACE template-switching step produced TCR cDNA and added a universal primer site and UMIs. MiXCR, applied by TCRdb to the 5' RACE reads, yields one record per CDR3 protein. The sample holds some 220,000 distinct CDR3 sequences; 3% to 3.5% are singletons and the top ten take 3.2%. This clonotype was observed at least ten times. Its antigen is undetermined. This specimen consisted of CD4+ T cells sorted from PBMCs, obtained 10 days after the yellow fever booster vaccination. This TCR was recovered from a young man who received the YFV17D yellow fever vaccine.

CDR3 DNA: TGTGCCAGCAGTTTAAGGGGAGGAGAGCAGCCCCAGCATTTT. Its translation: CASSLRGGEQPQHF. The chain joins TRBV12-3 or TRBV12-4 to TRBJ1-5; D possibly corresponds to TRBD1 (5 bases). Trimming took off 2 bases at V and 7 bases at J, with 12 bases between the two ends. This CDR3 comprises 14 residues.